One and the same sample provided the 7 T cell receptor beta chains below, sequenced in a study of vaccination and CD4 T cells after COVID-19. At the Johns Hopkins FTIC core, DNA taken from cultured CD4+ T cells was sequenced by way of the Oncomine TCR Beta short-read assay. In TCRdb, the PCR reads were re-called with MiXCR into one record per CDR3 protein. The sample records some 8,100 distinct CDR3 sequences, about 50% being singletons. These receptors lack a known antigen. The sample's treatment: roughly ten-day PBMC culture with coronavirus spike peptide pools or control peptides (ViraFEST assay). Sequencing was done on a sample of CD4+ T cells from blood, cultured in vitro. These receptors originate from a human donor who had recovered from COVID-19.

This chain joins TRBV5-4 and TRBJ1-1; no clear D gene. The CDR3 loop spans 13 amino acids. Germline V gene lookup returns CDR1 SGHNT and CDR2 YYREEE (reference sequence). V was cut by 0 bases and J by 3 bases, with 6 bases left in between. CDR3 nucleotides: TGTGCCAGCAGCTTGGCCGGGGACACTGAAGCTTTCTTT. It codes for CASSLAGDTEAFF. Complete variable domain (other parts from reference TRBV5-4 and TRBJ1-1): ETGVTQSPTHLIKTRGQQVTLRCSSQSGHNTVSWYQQALGQGPQFIFQYYREEENGRGNFPPRFSGLQFPNYSSELNVNALELDDSALYLCASSLAGDTEAFFGQGTRLTVV.

This clonotype has a handful of counts. The CDR3 region is CSLRGQADTQYF. The CDR3 coding sequence is TGCAGCCTTCGGGGCCAGGCAGATACGCAGTATTTT. This rearrangement joins TRBV20-1 to TRBJ2-3, with D possibly called TRBD1 or TRBD2 (5 bases each). The CDR3 is made up of 12 amino acids. Germline V gene lookup returns CDR1 DFQATT and CDR2 SNEGSKA (reference sequence).

This clonotype came up a few times. The chain couples TRBV19 to TRBJ1-1; possible D gene TRBD1, 5 bases. Per germline, CDR1 LNHDA and CDR2 SQIVND (reference sequence). The V end was cut by 6 bases, the J end by 4 bases, with 21 bases between. The CDR3 has 16 residues. CDR3 protein: CASSIKGRGGATEAFF. The DNA for the CDR3 is TGTGCCAGTAGCATTAAAGGTCGGGGCGGTGCCACTGAAGCTTTCTTT.

V gene TRBV5-4 combines with J gene TRBJ2-3; no clear D gene. Trimming removed 0 bases at V and 0 bases at J, with 11 bases between. The CDR3 is made up of 16 amino acids. CDR1 and CDR2 (germline): SGHNT, YYREEE (reference sequence). Written as DNA, the CDR3 is TGTGCCAGCAGCTTGGCCAAGGGCGCTAGCACAGATACGCAGTATTTT. This encodes CASSLAKGASTDTQYF.

The chain combines TRBV19 with TRBJ1-4; 7 nucleotides line up with TRBD1. Germline CDR1 and CDR2: LNHDA and SQIVND (reference sequence). The CDR3 loop spans 15 amino acids. V lost 6 bases to trimming and J lost 2 bases; unmatched junction nucleotides: 6. The CDR3 loop is CASRAGGTTNEKLFF. CDR3 nucleotide sequence: TGTGCCAGTAGGGCAGGGGGAACGACTAATGAAAAACTGTTTTTT.

The chain joins TRBV7-2 to TRBJ2-7, with 11 bases matching TRBD2. There are 16 residues in the CDR3. After removal of 1 base from V and 3 bases from J, the junction contained 5 bases not matched to a gene. CDR1 SGHTA and CDR2 FQGNSA come from the germline V gene. DNA of the CDR3: TGTGCCAGCAGCTTAGGGGCTAGCGGGGGGCACTACGAGCAGTACTTC. Translating gives CASSLGASGGHYEQYF.

The rearrangement links TRBV7-9 to TRBJ2-5, with D perhaps matching TRBD1 or TRBD2 (5 bases each). CDR3 length: 14 residues. The germline V gene has CDR1 SEHNR and CDR2 FQNEAQ (reference sequence). Trimming cost V 3 bases and J 6 bases, with 14 bases left between them. CDR3 in DNA: TGTGCCAGCAGCTTCGAGGGGTTTAGCCAGACCCAGTACTTC. Protein sequence: CASSFEGFSQTQYF.